These 25 T cell receptor beta chains were sequenced from one sample in a study of human T cells and chemical hapten exposure. Documented time point: pre-sensitization, week 0. Treatment meaning: therapeutic diphenylcyclopropenone sensitization with weekly scalp DPC. MiXCR, applied by TCRdb to the RACE reads, yields one record per CDR3 protein. Of over 35,000 distinct CDR3 sequences listed, about 11% were seen once; the top ten hold about 5.9%. Sequencing was performed on whole blood, taken in connection with sensitization to the hapten diphenylcyclopropenone (DPC). The receptors originated from a man aged 25-45 years with alopecia areata. Some clones in this sample may be carry-over from other donors' samples.

This clonotype was picked up many times. This sequence joins TRBV27 and TRBJ1-6; TRBD1 might be the D (5 bases). V lost 4 bases to trimming and J lost 8 bases, with 9 bases between them. Germline V lookup: CDR1 MNHEY, CDR2 SMNVEV (reference sequence). The length of the CDR3 is 13 residues. DNA of the CDR3: TGTGCCAGCAGTTGGGGGAGAGATTCACCCCTCCACTTT. The encoded protein is CASSWGRDSPLHF.

In its sample, this clonotype was seen a few times. The chain has TRBV19 and TRBJ2-1, with a tentative D call TRBD2 (5 bases). Germline values: CDR1 LNHDA, CDR2 SQIVND (reference sequence). The CDR3 extends over 15 amino acids. With 3 bases removed from V and 2 bases from J, the gap between germline ends came to 11 bases. This chain's CDR3 is CASSIRLPTYNEQFF. In DNA form, the CDR3 reads TGTGCCAGTAGTATTAGACTACCAACCTACAATGAGCAGTTCTTC. The variable domain in full, completed from reference TRBV19 and TRBJ2-1, reads DGGITQSPKYLFRKEGQNVTLSCEQNLNHDAMYWYRQDPGQGLRLIYYSQIVNDFQKGDIAEGYSVSREKKESFPLTVTSAQKNPTAFYLCASSIRLPTYNEQFFGPGTRLTVL.

This clonotype was counted many times. This chain links TRBV23-1 with TRBJ2-7; D call uncertain. TRBV23-1 counts as an open reading frame of uncertain function. With 3 bases removed from V and 3 bases from J, the gap between germline ends came to 15 bases. CDR3 length: 15 amino acids. CDR3 DNA: TGCGCCAGCAGTCATCTGGGGTCGGTCGACTACGAGCAGTACGTC. Translation gives CASSHLGSVDYEQYV.

J is TRBJ2-5 and V is TRBV4-1; TRBD1 might be the D (5 bases). Germline CDR1 is MGHRA and CDR2 is YSYEKL. The V end was cut by 0 bases, the J end by 3 bases, with 11 bases between. The CDR3 loop spans 15 amino acids. The CDR3 spells CASSQDEPGKETQYF. CDR3 DNA sequence: TGCGCCAGCAGCCAAGATGAACCAGGGAAAGAGACCCAGTACTTC.

The rearrangement uses TRBV5-1 and TRBJ2-6; D is unresolved. This CDR3 is 19 amino acids long. Trimming took 1 base from V and 0 from J, leaving 17 bases between them. Germline V gives CDR1 SGHRS, CDR2 YFSETQ. CDR3 coding DNA: TGCGCCAGCAGCTTGCCGAGAGAGGCCGATCACTCTGGGGCCAACGTCCTGACTTTC. Its translation: CASSLPREADHSGANVLTF.

This clonotype was recorded at least ten times. V and J are TRBV6-4 and TRBJ2-1; D may be TRBD1 (6 bases). The CDR3 runs to 18 residues. From germline, CDR1 is MRHNA and CDR2 SNTAGT. Trimming took off 4 bases at V and 0 bases at J, with 19 bases between the two ends. The CDR3 reads CASSASAGGGYSYNEQFF. DNA for the CDR3: TGTGCCAGCAGTGCCTCCGCTGGGGGCGGTTACTCCTACAATGAGCAGTTCTTC.

This chain links TRBV28 with TRBJ2-3; D not resolved. CDR1 and CDR2 (germline): MDHEN, SYDVKM. The CDR3 has 14 residues. The ends were cut back, 2 bases at V and 1 base at J, with 7 bases in the middle. The CDR3 reads CASSLSPGTDTQYF. CDR3 sequence (DNA): TGTGCCAGCAGTTTAAGTCCGGGCACAGATACGCAGTATTTT.

This clonotype was observed at least ten times. The V call is TRBV11-2, the J call TRBJ2-3; a weak D match, TRBD1 (6 bases). The CDR3 has 15 residues. Germline CDR1 and CDR2: SGHAT and FQNNGV. Trimming shortened V by 5 bases and J by 3 bases, and 15 bases separated the two germline ends. The CDR3: CASSLQGIETDTQYF. Here the CDR3 DNA reads TGTGCCAGCAGCCTACAGGGTATTGAAACAGATACGCAGTATTTT.

This clonotype was recorded many times. The chain combines TRBV10-2 with TRBJ1-1; D not resolved. Deletions cut 3 bases from V and 1 base from J, with 6 bases between. The CDR3 length is 13 residues. CDR1 and CDR2 (germline): WSHSY, SAAADI. CDR3 residues: CASSDRENTEAFF. In DNA, the CDR3 is TGCGCCAGCAGTGACCGAGAGAACACTGAAGCTTTCTTT.

This clonotype was counted ten times or more. This chain connects TRBV28 to TRBJ2-1, with TRBD2 matching over 11 bases. This CDR3 comprises 16 residues. Germline V gene sequence: CDR1 MDHEN, CDR2 SYDVKM. The ends lost 6 bases at V and 4 bases at J; junction bases unmatched: 8. CDR3 sequence (DNA): TGTGCCAGCAGGCCCGCCGGGACTAGCGGATACAATGAGCAGTTCTTC. Amino acid sequence: CASRPAGTSGYNEQFF.

This sequence joins TRBV4-1 and TRBJ2-5, with unresolved D. CDR1 and CDR2 from the germline V gene are MGHRA and YSYEKL. The length of the CDR3 is 13 residues. Trimming removed 4 bases at V and 5 bases at J, with 11 bases between. The CDR3 DNA reads as TGCGCCAGCAGCCGACTCCTTGGGGAGACCCAGTACTTC. This encodes CASSRLLGETQYF.

This clonotype came up a few times. The chain joins TRBV7-3 to TRBJ2-6; possibly TRBD1 for D (6 bases). Trimming took off 2 bases at V and 0 bases at J, with 17 bases between the two ends. Germline lookup yields CDR1 SGHTA and CDR2 FQGTGA. The CDR3 runs to 19 residues. CDR3 region: CASSLARAGALSGANVLTF. In DNA form, the CDR3 reads TGTGCCAGCAGCTTAGCGAGGGCAGGGGCCCTCTCTGGGGCCAACGTCCTGACTTTC.

This clonotype was counted ten times or more. The J gene is TRBJ1-1, the V gene TRBV2; D gene uncertain. CDR3 length equals 11 residues. V was cut by 3 bases and J by 3 bases, with 2 bases left in between. Germline-derived CDR1 and CDR2 are SNHLY and FYNNEI. The CDR3 spells CASSEYTEAFF. The CDR3 coding sequence is TGTGCCAGCAGTGAGTACACTGAAGCTTTCTTT. Full variable domain (outside the CDR3, taken from reference TRBV2 and TRBJ1-1): EPEVTQTPSHQVTQMGQEVILRCVPISNHLYFYWYRQILGQKVEFLVSFYNNEISEKSEIFDDQFSVERPDGSNFTLKIRSTKLEDSAMYFCASSEYTEAFFGQGTRLTVV.

This clonotype was found many times. The V call is TRBV6-6, the J call TRBJ1-1, with D uncertain. The CDR3 has 13 residues. The V gene lost 4 bases and the J gene lost 7 bases, with 13 bases spanning the gap. Germline lookup yields CDR1 MNHNY and CDR2 SVGAGI (reference sequence). For the CDR3, the DNA is TGTGCCAGCAGTTTCCGACCACAACTTGAAGCTTTCTTT. This gives the protein CASSFRPQLEAFF.

The chain joins TRBV4-3 to TRBJ2-7, with no clear D. The CDR3 spans 14 residues. V was clipped by 0 bases and J by 1 base, with 7 bases between them. Germline-derived CDR1 and CDR2 are LGHNA and YSLEER. CDR3: CASSQDLGSYEQYV. The CDR3 region has the DNA TGCGCCAGCAGCCAAGATCTCGGATCCTACGAGCAGTACGTC.

This clonotype has at least ten counts. This chain links TRBV7-7 with TRBJ2-2; no definite D call. In germline, CDR1 is SSHAT, CDR2 FNYEAQ (reference sequence). Trimming removed 2 bases at V and 7 bases at J, with 8 bases between. The CDR3 is 13 residues long. The CDR3 region is CASSLSASGELFF. The CDR3 region has the DNA TGTGCCAGCAGCTTATCGGCTAGCGGGGAGCTGTTTTTT.

Many counts were recorded for this clonotype. The chain combines TRBV29-1 with TRBJ1-1; tentative D call: TRBD1 (6 bases). Germline V lookup: CDR1 SQVTM, CDR2 ANQGSEA. Trimming removed 7 bases at V and 0 bases at J, with 15 bases between. CDR3 length equals 14 residues. This chain's CDR3 is CSALRGIMNTEAFF. CDR3 coding DNA: TGCAGCGCACTAAGGGGGATCATGAACACTGAAGCTTTCTTT.

A few counts support this clonotype. The genes are TRBV20-1 and TRBJ1-2, with TRBD1 as a possible D gene (5 bases). In germline, CDR1 is DFQATT, CDR2 SNEGSKA (reference sequence). Trimming took off 7 bases at V and 11 bases at J, with 11 bases between the two ends. CDR3 length: 9 residues. The CDR3 here is CSEGEGYTF. The CDR3 bases are TGCAGTGAAGGGGAAGGTTACACCTTC.

This clonotype was recorded at least ten times. The chain has TRBV5-6 and TRBJ2-1, with 7 bases identical to TRBD2. V dropped 2 bases and J dropped 7; count of bases not matched to a gene: 12. The CDR3 spans 16 residues. Germline V lookup: CDR1 SGHDT, CDR2 YYEEEE. The CDR3 loop is CASSFPAGGSRNEQFF. DNA for the CDR3: TGTGCCAGCAGCTTTCCGGCCGGCGGGAGTAGGAATGAGCAGTTCTTC.

The chain uses TRBV7-8 and TRBJ2-1; 15 bases are shared with TRBD2. Germline values: CDR1 SGHVS, CDR2 FQNEAQ. Unmatched junction bases numbered 3, after V lost 3 bases and J lost 9 bases. CDR3 length: 15 residues. The CDR3 spells CASSFRTSGRAEQFF. CDR3 bases: TGTGCCAGCAGCTTCCGGACTAGCGGGAGGGCTGAGCAGTTCTTC.

This chain connects TRBV6-5 to TRBJ1-5; D is unresolved. V lost 5 bases and J lost 6, with 14 bases in between. CDR1 is MNHEY, CDR2 SVGAGI, per germline. This CDR3 has 14 amino acids. The DNA for the CDR3 is TGTGCCAGCAGTCTCAAGAGGGCGGCTCAGCCCCAGCATTTT. Translating it yields CASSLKRAAQPQHF.

The chain links TRBV7-6 to TRBJ2-2, with a possible D match to TRBD1 (5 bases). The V gene's germline CDR1 is SGHVS and CDR2 FNYEAQ. V was pared by 4 bases and J by 7 bases, with 19 bases between. This CDR3 has 16 residues. CDR3 nucleotides: TGTGCCAGCAGCTACCTCATGGTAGGGGCTGGCGGGGAGCTGTTTTTT. It encodes CASSYLMVGAGGELFF.

The chain joins TRBV9 to TRBJ1-1; TRBD1 matches 10 bases. J gave up 3 bases and V 0 bases, and 5 bases lay outside the gene matches. CDR3 size: 16 residues. Germline V CDR1 and CDR2: SGDLS, YYNGEE. The CDR3 DNA reads as TGTGCCAGCAGCGTAGGAGACAGGGGGCGAGACACTGAAGCTTTCTTT. This sequence encodes CASSVGDRGRDTEAFF.

The table lists this clonotype with many counts. At one end, the junction sequence differs from germline, possibly due to a read error. The chain carries TRBV18 and TRBJ2-1; D may be TRBD2 (6 bases). Looked up from germline, CDR1 is KGHSH and CDR2 is LQKENI. This CDR3 contains 13 residues. CDR3 bases: TGTGCCAGCTCAACCGGGAGCCTAAATGGGCAGTTCTTC. Encoded protein: CASSTGSLNGQFF.

This clonotype was observed once. The rearrangement uses TRBV10-3 and TRBJ2-3, with no clear D. Trimming shortened V by 6 bases and J by 2 bases, and 6 bases separated the two germline ends. Per germline, CDR1 ENHRY and CDR2 SYGVKD. The CDR3 contains 12 residues. The CDR3 nucleotides are TGTGCCATCAGACCATCCACAGATACGCAGTATTTT. This translates into CAIRPSTDTQYF.